This record looks at one TCR beta chain sequence and its context. Its target is not known. This sample is drawn from a study of CD4 T cells in relation to SARS-CoV-2 and coronaviruses. Germline CDR1 and CDR2: SGHTA and FQGNSA. This CDR3 contains 15 residues. Trimming left V 5 bases short and J 0 bases short, with 14 bases between. Sequencing used immunoSEQ multiplex PCR; TCRdb keeps in-frame clones, though not all of them. The data show 25,000 to 30,000 clones, with 76% seen just once and roughly 17% held by the top ten. Unexposed donor CD4+ T cells date from about 2010-2019, before the COVID-19 pandemic. The cells were cultured for about ten days before CD4+ T cells were isolated.

The sample taken for sequencing was CD4+ T cells from PBMCs, cultured in vitro. V gene TRBV7-2 combines with J gene TRBJ2-7; no definite D call. This sequence was found in a human donor in good health. This chain's CDR3 is CASSPEPRASYEQYF. DNA for the CDR3: TGTGCCAGCAGCCCCGAGCCAAGAGCCTCCTACGAGCAGTACTTC.